The 8 T cell receptor beta chains given below trace back to one sample, sequenced in a study of radiotherapy plus CTLA-4 blockade in lung cancer. The repertoire was sequenced with immunoSEQ multiplex PCR; TCRdb's copy has only in-frame clones and lacks some. The top ten hold roughly 9.8% of the sample, which has some 73,000 clones, approximately 73% seen once. The source was peripheral blood, collected from a patient treated with radiotherapy plus ipilimumab. These receptors came from a human donor with non-small cell lung cancer whose response to radiotherapy plus ipilimumab could not be evaluated.

This clone has a handful of counts. The CDR3 DNA follows: TGTGCCAGCAGTGAAGGGATAGGAGGGAACACTGAAGCTTTCTTT. As protein: CASSEGIGGNTEAFF. The chain employs TRBV6-1 and TRBJ1-1; D is unresolved. Germline V gene sequence: CDR1 MNHNS, CDR2 SASEGT. Trimming stripped 1 base from V and 1 base from J, with 10 bases between. CDR3 length: 15 residues.

The V call is TRBV5-6, the J call TRBJ2-1; D remains unclear. V was clipped by 0 bases and J by 12 bases, with 10 bases between them. Germline assignment: CDR1 SGHDT and CDR2 YYEEEE. CDR3 size: 12 residues. The CDR3 DNA is TGTGCCAGCAGCTTGGACCGCCTCGGGCAGTTCTTC. It specifies CASSLDRLGQFF. Combining the CDR3 with reference TRBV5-6 and TRBJ2-1 gives the whole variable domain DAGVTQSPTHLIKTRGQQVTLRCSPKSGHDTVSWYQQALGQGPQFIFQYYEEEERQRGNFPDRFSGHQFPNYSSELNVNALLLGDSALYLCASSLDRLGQFFGPGTRLTVL.

Details on this clone: The sample holds other DNA sequences that translate to the same CDR3. The rearrangement joins TRBV27 to TRBJ1-1; D gene unclear. Germline V gene data show CDR1 as MNHEY and CDR2 as SMNVEV (reference sequence). CDR3 size: 13 residues. Between the trimmed V and J ends, which lost 2 bases and 1 base, there was a span of 5 bases. In DNA form, the CDR3 reads TGTGCCAGCAGTTTAGCCGGGAACACTGAAGCTTTCTTT. This sequence encodes CASSLAGNTEAFF.

J is TRBJ2-3 and V is TRBV27, with 9 bases aligning to TRBD2. J lost 4 bases, V lost 6 bases, and 14 bases had no gene match. The CDR3 totals 17 residues. CDR1 and CDR2 from the germline V gene are MNHEY and SMNVEV (reference sequence). CDR3 DNA: TGTGCCAGCAGACGATTGAGTCTGGGACTAGCCGCAGATACGCAGTATTTT. This codes for CASRRLSLGLAADTQYF.

The chain combines TRBV15 with TRBJ1-1; D ambiguous. The V end was cut by 5 bases, the J end by 1 base, with 11 bases between. The CDR3 length is 14 residues. From germline, CDR1 is LNHNV and CDR2 YYDKDF (reference sequence). CDR3 loop: CATSATRGNTEAFF. CDR3 coding DNA: TGTGCCACCAGCGCCACCCGGGGGAACACTGAAGCTTTCTTT.

This chain joins TRBV6-5 and TRBJ1-2, with 10 bases matching TRBD1. CDR3 size: 16 residues. Germline V CDR1 and CDR2: MNHEY, SVGAGI. Trimming cost V 0 bases and J 2 bases; bases outside gene matches: 3. The CDR3 sequence: CASSYSDRGRNYGYTF. The CDR3 bases are TGTGCCAGCAGTTACTCGGACAGGGGGAGGAACTATGGCTACACCTTC.

The chain carries TRBV5-6 and TRBJ1-5; no clear D. The CDR3 length is 17 residues. CDR1 and CDR2 (germline): SGHDT, YYEEEE. Trimming left V 6 bases short and J 0 bases short, with 19 bases between. This CDR3 reads CASTRSRGGISNQPQHF. The CDR3, as DNA: TGTGCCAGCACCCGTTCCCGGGGAGGGATTAGCAATCAGCCCCAGCATTTT.

Concerning this clone itself: This sample also contains other DNA sequences that code for the same CDR3. The chain is built from TRBV2 and TRBJ1-6; D is undetermined. CDR1 SNHLY and CDR2 FYNNEI come from the germline V gene. V shed 3 bases and J shed 6 bases, with 12 bases lying between them. The CDR3 runs 15 residues. The CDR3: CASSEVRVPNSPLHF. The CDR3 DNA reads as TGTGCCAGCAGTGAGGTGAGGGTCCCTAATTCACCCCTCCACTTT.